This entry lists 10 T cell receptor beta chains sequenced from one sample in a study of T cell responses to AZD1222 COVID-19 vaccine. Produced via immunoSEQ multiplex PCR; TCRdb's table is partial and in-frame only. The data hold 120,000 to 150,000 clones, with approximately 88% observed a single time. The material sequenced was peripheral blood, taken on day 0 of AZD1222 vaccination. All receptors come from an adult in good health.

The rearrangement links TRBV11-3 to TRBJ1-3; possibly TRBD1 for D (5 bases). The CDR3 length is 17 residues. Trimming pared 5 bases from V and 0 bases from J, leaving 17 bases between. Germline CDR1 is SGHNT and CDR2 is YENEEA. The CDR3 region is CASSPRGRADSGNTIYF. CDR3 bases: TGTGCCAGCAGCCCCCGGGGGAGGGCCGACTCTGGAAACACCATATATTTT.

V is TRBV5-1 and J is TRBJ2-7, with TRBD2 identical over 9 bases. The CDR3 has 15 residues. The V and J ends lost 4 bases and 4 bases, in that order; junction bases with no gene match: 9. CDR1 is SGHRS, CDR2 YFSETQ, per germline. CDR3 protein: CASSLSGGNRYEQYF. DNA of the CDR3: TGCGCCAGCAGCCTTAGCGGGGGTAACCGGTACGAGCAGTACTTC.

The genes are TRBV6-5 and TRBJ1-2, with 10 bases fitting TRBD1. This CDR3 spans 15 amino acids. V gave up 2 bases and J gave up 8 bases; unmatched junction bases: 8. Germline V gene data show CDR1 as MNHEY and CDR2 as SVGAGI. DNA for the CDR3: TGTGCCAGCAGTTACCAAGACAGGGGGCGGAGGGGCTACACCTTC. This encodes CASSYQDRGRRGYTF.

This clone was counted once. The V call is TRBV19, the J call TRBJ1-3; D might be TRBD1 (6 bases). V lost 3 bases to trimming and J lost 0 bases, with 9 bases between them. In germline, CDR1 is LNHDA, CDR2 SQIVND (reference sequence). The CDR3 totals 15 residues. CDR3 nucleotide sequence: TGTGCCAGTAGTATCGACAGGTCCTCTGGAAACACCATATATTTT. This gives the protein CASSIDRSSGNTIYF.

V usage is TRBV7-3 and J usage is TRBJ2-2; D gene uncertain. The CDR3 runs to 13 residues. V dropped 0 bases and J dropped 2 bases, with 1 base sitting between them. Germline V gives CDR1 SGHTA, CDR2 FQGTGA. The CDR3 loop is CASSLTNTGELFF. The CDR3 nucleotides are TGTGCCAGCAGCTTAACTAACACCGGGGAGCTGTTTTTT.

The rearrangement uses TRBV1 and TRBJ1-2. TRBV1 is reported as a pseudogene. The CDR3 loop spans 15 amino acids. CDR3 amino acids: CTSSQSISGNYGYTF. CDR3 nucleotides: TGCACCAGCAGCCAAAGTATTTCGGGGAACTATGGCTACACCTTC.

The chain employs TRBV29-1 and TRBJ1-5, with D unresolved. The V and J ends lost 5 bases and 0 bases respectively, with 11 bases between them. Germline V CDR1 and CDR2: SQVTM, ANQGSEA. CDR3 size: 14 residues. The CDR3 loop reads CSVSGRYSNQPQHF. For the CDR3, the DNA is TGCAGCGTTTCCGGACGGTATAGCAATCAGCCCCAGCATTTT.

Here the CDR3 DNA reads TGTGCCAGCAGCGGCAGGACAGGGGAGGGAGGCTACACCTTC. It translates to CASSGRTGEGGYTF. The rearrangement links TRBV7-9 to TRBJ1-2; TRBD1 agrees at 9 bases. This CDR3 comprises 14 residues. The V segment lost 5 bases and the J segment 8 bases; nucleotides outside the gene matches: 9. CDR1 is SEHNR, CDR2 FQNEAQ, per germline (reference sequence).

The chain recombines TRBV2 with TRBJ2-7; the D gene is possibly TRBD1 (6 bases). CDR1 is SNHLY and CDR2 is FYNNEI in the germline V gene. The CDR3 contains 13 residues. V dropped 6 bases and J dropped 5 bases, with 14 bases sitting between them. CDR3: CASSDRPLDEQYF. The CDR3 DNA reads TGTGCCAGCAGCGACAGGCCCCTCGACGAGCAGTACTTC. Combining the CDR3 with reference TRBV2 and TRBJ2-7 gives the whole variable domain EPEVTQTPSHQVTQMGQEVILRCVPISNHLYFYWYRQILGQKVEFLVSFYNNEISEKSEIFDDQFSVERPDGSNFTLKIRSTKLEDSAMYFCASSDRPLDEQYFGPGTRLTVT.

The rearrangement uses TRBV5-4 and TRBJ2-3; D ambiguous. The V end lost 5 bases, the J end lost 3 bases, and 16 bases lay between the germline ends. The CDR3 is 15 amino acids. Germline V gives CDR1 SGHNT, CDR2 YYREEE (reference sequence). The CDR3 spells CASRPVTLGTDTQYF. The CDR3 DNA reads TGTGCCAGCAGACCCGTTACCCTAGGGACAGATACGCAGTATTTT. Full variable domain (outside the CDR3, taken from reference TRBV5-4 and TRBJ2-3): ETGVTQSPTHLIKTRGQQVTLRCSSQSGHNTVSWYQQALGQGPQFIFQYYREEENGRGNFPPRFSGLQFPNYSSELNVNALELDDSALYLCASRPVTLGTDTQYFGPGTRLTVL.